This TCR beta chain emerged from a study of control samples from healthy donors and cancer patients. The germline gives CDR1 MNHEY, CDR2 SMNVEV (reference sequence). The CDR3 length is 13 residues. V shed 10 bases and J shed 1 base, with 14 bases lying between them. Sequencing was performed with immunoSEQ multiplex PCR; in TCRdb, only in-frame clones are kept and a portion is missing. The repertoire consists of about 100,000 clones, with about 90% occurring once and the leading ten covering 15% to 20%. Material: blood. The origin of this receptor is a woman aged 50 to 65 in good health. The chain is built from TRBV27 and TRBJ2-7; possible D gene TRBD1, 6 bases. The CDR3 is CATSGTRSYEQYV. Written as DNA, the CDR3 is TGTGCCACCTCGGGGACACGGTCCTACGAGCAGTACGTC.